This entry lists 20 T cell receptor beta chains sequenced from one sample in a study of T cells in localized non-small cell lung cancer. Assay used: immunoSEQ multiplex PCR; TCRdb lists only in-frame clones, some missing. This table has about 37,000 clones, approximately 90% appearing once. The source was peripheral blood mononuclear cells, collected before any cancer treatment. Every receptor here comes from a female donor older than 55 with stage II lung adenocarcinoma.

J is TRBJ2-2 and V is TRBV11-2; possible D gene TRBD1, 6 bases. The CDR3 has 13 amino acids. Trimming stripped 5 bases from V and 5 bases from J, with 9 bases between. Germline V gene lookup returns CDR1 SGHAT and CDR2 FQNNGV. The CDR3, as DNA: TGTGCCAGCAGCCGGACAGTAACCGGGGAGCTGTTTTTT. Amino acid sequence: CASSRTVTGELFF.

This chain uses TRBV30 with TRBJ2-7, with a tentative D call TRBD2 (7 bases). CDR1 and CDR2 (germline): GTSNPN, SVGIG (reference sequence). The CDR3 sequence is 12 residues long. V was pared by 7 bases and J by 6 bases, with 16 bases between. DNA of the CDR3: TGTGCCTTACAGGGTGGGGGGGGCGAGCAGTACTTC. Amino acid sequence: CALQGGGGEQYF.

The rearrangement joins TRBV27 to TRBJ2-1, with 11 positions matching TRBD2. The CDR3 is made up of 15 amino acids. The V and J ends lost 0 bases and 10 bases, in that order; junction bases with no gene match: 5. Per germline, CDR1 MNHEY and CDR2 SMNVEV (reference sequence). The CDR3, as DNA: TGTGCCAGCAGTTTATCTAGCGGGGGGGCTGGGGAGCAGTTCTTC. This sequence encodes CASSLSSGGAGEQFF.

This clone was observed once. This sequence joins TRBV15 and TRBJ2-2, with 10 bases lining up with TRBD2. Germline CDR1 reads LNHNV; CDR2 reads YYDKDF (reference sequence). This CDR3 comprises 18 residues. V was clipped by 5 bases and J by 3 bases; unmatched bases: 12. The CDR3 coding sequence is TGTGCCACCAGCGATAGTCCTAGACTAGCGGGTGACACCGGGGAGCTGTTTTTT. It is translated as CATSDSPRLAGDTGELFF. The entire variable domain, with the rest obtained from reference TRBV15 and TRBJ2-2, is as follows: DAMVIQNPRYQVTQFGKPVTLSCSQTLNHNVMYWYQQKSSQAPKLLFHYYDKDFNNEADTPDNFQSRRPNTSFCFLDIRSPGLGDTAMYLCATSDSPRLAGDTGELFFGEGSRLTVL.

The genes are TRBV5-5 and TRBJ2-1; 7 bases align to TRBD1. Trimming cost V 4 bases and J 6 bases; bases outside gene matches: 13. Germline V lookup: CDR1 SGHKS, CDR2 YYEKEE (reference sequence). The CDR3 covers 16 residues. CDR3 region: CASSEEETGSFNEQFF. CDR3 bases: TGTGCCAGCAGCGAGGAGGAGACAGGGTCTTTCAATGAGCAGTTCTTC.

The V and J genes are TRBV5-1 and TRBJ1-6; D gene ambiguous. Trimming removed 4 bases at V and 8 bases at J, with 10 bases between. This CDR3 contains 13 residues. Germline V gives CDR1 SGHRS, CDR2 YFSETQ. The CDR3 region is CASSERTDSPLHF. The CDR3 nucleotides read TGCGCCAGCAGCGAACGGACGGATTCACCCCTCCACTTT.

The rearrangement uses TRBV19 and TRBJ1-5; D is perhaps TRBD1 (6 bases). V was shortened by 6 bases and J by 0 bases, with 18 bases between the two germline ends. CDR3 length: 17 amino acids. Per the germline V gene, CDR1 is LNHDA and CDR2 is SQIVND (reference sequence). The CDR3 reads CASSTRGGSYSNQPQHF. DNA for the CDR3: TGTGCCAGTAGCACCCGGGGGGGCAGCTATAGCAATCAGCCCCAGCATTTT.

This clone was seen a single time. The CDR3 here is CASSLSGVKLFF. CDR3 bases: TGTGCCAGCAGCCTCTCGGGTGTGAAACTGTTTTTT. The chain combines TRBV5-8 with TRBJ1-4, with D uncertain. The CDR3 consists of 12 residues. Germline values: CDR1 SGHTS, CDR2 YDEGEE. Trimming removed 4 bases at V and 11 bases at J, with 12 bases between. Combining the CDR3 with reference TRBV5-8 and TRBJ1-4 gives the whole variable domain EAGVTQSPTHLIKTRGQQATLRCSPISGHTSVYWYQQALGLGLQFLLWYDEGEERNRGNFPPRFSGRQFPNYSSELNVNALELEDSALYLCASSLSGVKLFFGSGTQLSVL.

The rearrangement links TRBV5-1 to TRBJ1-2, with 11 nucleotides matching TRBD1. This CDR3 has 17 amino acids. Looked up from germline, CDR1 is SGHRS and CDR2 is YFSETQ. Losses at the gene ends were 0 bases for V and 6 bases for J; bases not matched to a gene: 10. CDR3 residues: CASSLVGQGALHNGYTF. As DNA, the CDR3 is TGCGCCAGCAGCTTGGTTGGACAGGGGGCGTTGCACAATGGCTACACCTTC.

This chain connects TRBV5-6 to TRBJ2-7; TRBD1 might be the D (7 bases). Germline V gene lookup returns CDR1 SGHDT and CDR2 YYEEEE. The CDR3 contains 12 residues. The germline V and J ends were trimmed by 0 bases and 11 bases, with 12 bases remaining between them. CDR3 sequence reads: CASSLGQGGEYF. The CDR3 nucleotides read TGTGCCAGCAGCTTGGGACAGGGAGGAGAGTACTTC.

The rearrangement links TRBV2 to TRBJ2-1, with D possibly matching TRBD2 (6 bases). The CDR3 sequence is 14 residues long. The V end was cut by 7 bases, the J end by 0 bases, with 10 bases between. CDR1 is SNHLY, CDR2 FYNNEI, per germline. CDR3 loop: CASMRGSSYNEQFF. DNA for the CDR3: TGTGCCAGCATGCGGGGTAGCTCCTACAATGAGCAGTTCTTC.

This sequence joins TRBV5-1 and TRBJ1-1; a weak D match, TRBD1 (5 bases). The germline CDR1 and CDR2 sequences are SGHRS and YFSETQ. The CDR3 loop spans 14 amino acids. Trimming pared 6 bases from V and 4 bases from J, leaving 16 bases between. The CDR3 spells CASNREGRVTEAFF. Here the CDR3 DNA reads TGCGCCAGCAATCGTGAGGGGAGGGTCACTGAAGCTTTCTTT.

The J gene is TRBJ1-6, the V gene TRBV5-6, with TRBD1 matching 10 bases. The junction had 15 bases not matched to a gene; V was cut back by 7 bases and J by 11 bases. This CDR3 has 16 amino acids. Germline CDR1 is SGHDT and CDR2 is YYEEEE. The CDR3 protein is CASGLFTGQGLTPLHF. The CDR3 nucleotides read TGTGCCAGCGGGCTGTTCACGGGACAGGGGCTAACACCCCTCCACTTT.

In this sample, this clone turned up once. Written as DNA, the CDR3 is TGTGCCAGCAGCTTAACTGGGACTAGTCGGAATGAGCAGTTCTTC. This sequence encodes CASSLTGTSRNEQFF. The chain links TRBV11-3 to TRBJ2-1, with TRBD2 matching 8 bases. Germline CDR1 is SGHNT and CDR2 is YENEEA. CDR3 length equals 15 residues. The junction had 7 bases not matched to a gene; V was cut back by 2 bases and J by 7 bases.

The V gene is TRBV28, the J gene TRBJ2-1; 12 bases map to TRBD2. The ends lost 2 bases at V and 8 bases at J; junction bases unmatched: 7. This CDR3 is built from 16 residues. Germline loops: CDR1 MDHEN, CDR2 SYDVKM. CDR3 in amino acids: CASSLGLAGGRDEQFF. In nucleotides, the CDR3 is TGTGCCAGCAGTTTAGGGCTAGCGGGAGGGCGCGATGAGCAGTTCTTC.

The rearrangement joins TRBV29-1 to TRBJ1-5; D may be TRBD1 (5 bases). The CDR3 spans 13 residues. Trimming took off 7 bases at V and 3 bases at J, with 13 bases between the two ends. Germline values: CDR1 SQVTM, CDR2 ANQGSEA. The CDR3, as DNA: TGCAGCGCGCAGGAAGGGGTCAATCAGCCCCAGCATTTT. It is translated as CSAQEGVNQPQHF.

DNA of the CDR3: TGTGCCAGCAGCCTGGACTATCCGAGCGAGCAGTACTTC. This gives the protein CASSLDYPSEQYF. The chain recombines TRBV5-4 with TRBJ2-7; D is possibly TRBD2 (6 bases). V was trimmed by 4 bases and J by 6 bases, leaving 14 bases between them. This CDR3 spans 13 amino acids. Germline CDR1 and CDR2: SGHNT and YYREEE (reference sequence). Complete variable domain (other parts from reference TRBV5-4 and TRBJ2-7): ETGVTQSPTHLIKTRGQQVTLRCSSQSGHNTVSWYQQALGQGPQFIFQYYREEENGRGNFPPRFSGLQFPNYSSELNVNALELDDSALYLCASSLDYPSEQYFGPGTRLTVT.

The J gene is TRBJ2-5, the V gene TRBV7-6; D possibly corresponds to TRBD2 (6 bases). Germline lookup yields CDR1 SGHVS and CDR2 FNYEAQ. This CDR3 region has 14 residues. V lost 1 base to trimming and J lost 5 bases, with 11 bases between them. DNA for the CDR3: TGTGCCAGCAGCTTAGGCGGGGTAGGGGAGACCCAGTACTTC. Protein: CASSLGGVGETQYF.

The V call is TRBV18, the J call TRBJ2-7; D is undetermined. The CDR3 length is 13 residues. The germline V gene encodes CDR1 KGHSH and CDR2 LQKENI. Trimming took off 3 bases at V and 2 bases at J, with 8 bases between the two ends. The CDR3 sequence is CASSPTVAYEQYF. CDR3 DNA sequence: TGTGCCAGCTCACCTACAGTTGCCTACGAGCAGTACTTC.

The chain uses TRBV27 and TRBJ1-1, with D possibly being TRBD1 (5 bases). Trimming cost V 6 bases and J 8 bases, with 25 bases left between them. This CDR3 is built from 16 residues. The V gene's germline CDR1 is MNHEY and CDR2 SMNVEV (reference sequence). CDR3 in DNA: TGTGCCAGCAGCCTCCCTCGGGGGTCGGGGGGGAACGAAGCTTTCTTT. Translated, it gives CASSLPRGSGGNEAFF.